This paragraph reports one T cell receptor (beta chain). No cognate antigen has been identified for it. Base qualities are not at hand, and no much larger clone is one base apart. Miltenyi superparamagnetic beads coated with subset-specific monoclonal antibodies were used to isolate the T cell subsets. Every T cell population was isolated from peripheral blood. Mononuclear cells were obtained from whole blood by Ficoll separation, and monocytes were then depleted with anti-CD14 microbeads. Isolated cell populations were immediately resuspended in RNAprotect reagent. CD3+ T cells in general were included in the pan T sample. The library was prepared using multiplex PCR. TCRdb records 454 GS FLX as the sequencer. Semiquantitative ARM-PCR was used to amplify the TCR alpha and beta CDR3 regions from mRNA. ARM-PCR used tagged nested gene-specific primers, after which communal superprimers carried out exponential amplification. Exonuclease was used to remove the nested primers before the first-round PCR products went through the second amplification round. Sequencing of the amplicons was performed on the 454 platform, which allows millions of DNA fragments to be sequenced rapidly without cloning bias. A read counted as effective if the read could be mapped to both V and J germline segments. The authors' analysis ran thus. IRmap was used to assign reads to germline V, D and J segments, relying on pyromap, a Smith-Waterman modification adapted to 454 sequencing errors. To filter D-beta assignments, cutoffs were set at the 99th percentile of the alignment scores obtained from simulated random sequences. CDR3 was defined as the amino acids between the conserved V-segment Y[YFLI]C motif and the J-segment [FW]GXGT motif. Repertoire diversity was estimated with a compound Poisson process model previously applied to large-scale EST data. A cross-contamination detection procedure was applied to argue against sample contamination as the source of shared CDR3s. TCRdb applied fastp at Q25 and MiXCR to the public reads, then kept only in-frame beta chains. Each CDR3 protein appears once, grouped with its most common genes and DNA. TCRdb, rather than the study authors, made the V and J calls. The sample table holds about 2,800 distinct CDR3 sequences, of which approximately 80% were seen once. The ten largest clones represent roughly 15% of the sample.

The data belong to a study of relationships among human T cell subsets (dated by TCRdb to about 2010). At the level of the whole study: Sequencing was performed on eight distinct blood T cell populations: pan T, CD8 cytotoxic, regulatory, Th1, Th2, naive plus transitional, activated and memory cells.

Germline trimming: 6 bases from V, 0 bases from J; junction bases outside gene matches: 7. The CDR3 holds 16 amino acids from the cysteine to the phenylalanine. Only CDR3 DNA is held: 48 bases, read in frame from base 1. According to the germline V gene, CDR1 reads MDHEN and CDR2 reads SYDVKM. The paper as a whole reports these results and caveats: Over 60% of CD8+ cytotoxic sequences belonged to clones with over 100 reads, whereas regulatory and Th2 subsets showed few such clones. T cell counts went unrecorded for a couple of pan T samples, which were processed alongside pan B cells. The bead-based sorting was unable to rule out the presence of a CD4+CD8+ double-positive population. Substantial CDR3 sharing among Th1, Th2 and regulatory T cells was interpreted as suggesting stochastic cell fate choices. V, D and J usage, CDR3 length and N-nucleotide additions showed no statistically significant differences among the seven subsets.

The specimen sequenced was total T cells sorted from blood. The cell subset or site label on this specimen signifies: CD3+ T cells in general. In this chain, TRBV28 is recombined with TRBJ2-1, and 8 junction bases match TRBD2. This clonotype was obtained from a man in his forties or fifties in good health. The CDR3 protein: CASSPGLGRSYNEQFF. The nucleotides read TGTGCCAGCAGCCCGGGACTAGGACGCTCCTACAATGAGCAGTTCTTC. The CDR3, completed at both ends by the reference TRBV28 and TRBJ2-1 genes, gives the full variable domain DVKVTQSSRYLVKRTGEKVFLECVQDMDHENMFWYRQDPGLGLRLIYFSYDVKMKEKGDIPEGYSVSREKKERFSLILESASTNQTSMYLCASSPGLGRSYNEQFFGPGTRLTVL.